The present T cell receptor beta chain was sequenced within a study of blood T cell repertoires in COVID-19. Across the whole study: Nucleic acid was either cDNA or gDNA, and it came from T cells, B-cell-depleted T cells, or PBMCs.

This table comes from immunoSEQ multiplex PCR, and its TCRdb copy is limited to in-frame clones, with some not included. The sample lists fewer than 40,000 clones, approximately 86% occurring once. This clone appeared once. Germline CDR1 is SGHDT and CDR2 is YYEEEE. The CDR3 runs 18 residues. Trimming took off 0 bases at V and 1 base at J, with 17 bases between the two ends. J is TRBJ1-5 and V is TRBV5-6; the D is unclear. The sample taken for sequencing was peripheral blood. The source is a woman of 80 years or more with active or convalescent COVID-19. CDR3 sequence reads: CASSLAHRRGLSNQPQHF. The DNA of the CDR3 is TGTGCCAGCAGCTTGGCCCATCGCCGAGGGTTAAGCAATCAGCCCCAGCATTTT.